This entry features one TCR beta chain sequence. No antigen is known for it. The data originate from a study of T-cell memory formation after mild COVID-19. TCR alpha and TCR beta cDNA libraries carrying sample barcodes and UMIs were produced by 5'RACE using constant-segment primers. Each CDR3 protein is one row after TCRdb ran MiXCR on the 5' RACE reads. The sample contains around 450,000 distinct CDR3 sequences, 24% of which appear only once. Study-wide findings and caveats: The pre-infection memory compartment contained some responding clones, suggesting cross-reactive memory joined. Balance between CD4 and CD8 was seen in clones contracting day 15 to 85, and a CD4+ lean was seen in later expanders.

What was sequenced was PBMCs or a T cell subset sorted from them (not recorded which). The receptor comes from an adult woman who had mild COVID-19 (a few samples of this study predate the infection). Cell type and time point are not known.

The DNA for the CDR3 is TGTGCCAGCAGCCAGATTCCCGGACCCCAAGAGACCCAGTACTTC. The encoded protein is CASSQIPGPQETQYF. The genes are TRBV3-1 and TRBJ2-5; D remains ambiguous. The CDR3 length is 15 residues. The V gene lost 3 bases and the J gene lost 1 base, with 12 bases spanning the gap. Germline V gene data show CDR1 as LGHDT and CDR2 as YNNKEL (reference sequence).